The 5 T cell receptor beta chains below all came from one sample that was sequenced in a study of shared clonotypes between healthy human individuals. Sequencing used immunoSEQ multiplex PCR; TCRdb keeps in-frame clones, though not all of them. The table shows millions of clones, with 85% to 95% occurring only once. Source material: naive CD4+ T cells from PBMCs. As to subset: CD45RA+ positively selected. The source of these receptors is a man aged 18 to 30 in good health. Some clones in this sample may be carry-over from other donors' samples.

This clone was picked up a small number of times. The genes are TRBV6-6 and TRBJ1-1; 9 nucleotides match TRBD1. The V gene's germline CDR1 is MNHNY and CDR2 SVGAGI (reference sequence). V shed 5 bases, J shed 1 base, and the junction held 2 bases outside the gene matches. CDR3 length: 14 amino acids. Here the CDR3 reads CASSGQGRNTEAFF. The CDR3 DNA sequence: TGTGCCAGCAGTGGACAGGGGAGGAACACTGAAGCTTTCTTT.

The CDR3 DNA is TGTGCCAGCAGTGACCCGTACACCGGGGAGCTGTTTTTT. This encodes CASSDPYTGELFF. V and J are TRBV6-4 and TRBJ2-2; D is undetermined. The V end was cut by 2 bases, the J end by 3 bases, with 4 bases between. The germline gives CDR1 MRHNA, CDR2 SNTAGT. This CDR3 is built from 13 residues.

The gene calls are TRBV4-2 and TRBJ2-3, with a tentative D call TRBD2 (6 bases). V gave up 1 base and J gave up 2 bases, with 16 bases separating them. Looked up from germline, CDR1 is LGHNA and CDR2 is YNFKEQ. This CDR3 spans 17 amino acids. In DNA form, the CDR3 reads TGTGCCAGCAGCCAAGTATCGAGCGGGTCTATCACAGATACGCAGTATTTT. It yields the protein CASSQVSSGSITDTQYF.

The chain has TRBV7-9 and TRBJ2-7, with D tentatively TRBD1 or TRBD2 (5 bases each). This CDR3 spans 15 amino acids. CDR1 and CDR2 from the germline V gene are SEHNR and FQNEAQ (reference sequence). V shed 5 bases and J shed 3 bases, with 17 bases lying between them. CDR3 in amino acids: CASSQDGTRGYEQYF. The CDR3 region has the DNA TGTGCCAGCAGCCAGGATGGGACCCGGGGCTACGAGCAGTACTTC.

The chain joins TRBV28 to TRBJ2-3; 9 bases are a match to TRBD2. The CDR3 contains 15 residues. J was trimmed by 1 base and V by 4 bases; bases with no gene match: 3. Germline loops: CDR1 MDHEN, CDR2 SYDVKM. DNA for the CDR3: TGTGCCAGCAGTTGGCGGACTAGCGGCACAGATACGCAGTATTTT. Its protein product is CASSWRTSGTDTQYF.